This T cell receptor beta chain is drawn from a study of shared clonotypes between healthy human individuals. Turning to the study itself: Serving as donors were a couple of women and a few men, whose ages spanned 18 to 49.

Overall study findings and caveats: Across subsets, estimated richness was generally greater for naive than for memory populations. Limitation of the genetic and exposure-history diversity represented came from the few donors.

This CDR3 has 18 amino acids. Deletions cut 2 bases from V and 3 bases from J, with 20 bases between. Germline values: CDR1 MDHEN, CDR2 SYDVKM. Of note for this clone: What it recognizes is unknown.

The table came from immunoSEQ multiplex PCR; TCRdb's copy has only in-frame clones and leaves some out. The sample gives around 1.9 million clones, roughly 91% of which show up once; more than 1.5% is in the top ten. CD8 cells regarded as naive lacked CD45RO, were positively chosen for CCR7, and omitted terminally differentiated effector memory CD45RA+ cells. Within Nashville, Tennessee resided all donors, each a Caucasian adult. This receptor was identified in a man between 18 and 29 years old in good health. Some clones in this sample may be carry-over from other donors' samples. Source material: naive CD8+ T cells from PBMCs. The chain is built from TRBV28 and TRBJ1-5; possible D gene TRBD1, 6 bases. CDR3 protein: CASSLEPQGTVLNQPQHF. In DNA, the CDR3 is TGTGCCAGCAGTTTAGAGCCTCAGGGGACGGTCCTCAATCAGCCCCAGCATTTT. Combining the CDR3 with reference TRBV28 and TRBJ1-5 gives the whole variable domain DVKVTQSSRYLVKRTGEKVFLECVQDMDHENMFWYRQDPGLGLRLIYFSYDVKMKEKGDIPEGYSVSREKKERFSLILESASTNQTSMYLCASSLEPQGTVLNQPQHFGDGTRLSIL.